Below, one T cell receptor (beta chain) is given with its context. This clonotype was found many times. What this receptor recognizes is not known. Per-nucleotide qualities are absent, and no much larger clonotype sits a single base away. Amplification of TCR beta CDR3 regions was carried out from RNA transcripts. For the first round of RT-PCR on the TCR CDR3, the HTBI primer set was used together with the Qiagen OneStep RT-PCR kit. A second multiplex PCR round built the libraries, followed by size selection and purification. Paired-end sequencing of the libraries was performed with 100 bp reads on an Illumina HiSeq2000. Turning to the authors' computational methods: Raw data were processed with SOAPnuke, discarding reads with adapters, uncalled bases, mean Phred below 15, or no exact constant-primer or identifier match. High-quality paired reads were merged with COPE v1.2.5, and unique nucleotide sequences were defined as clonotypes. MiTCR v1.1 was used to align the clonotypes against IMGT TRBV, TRBD and TRBJ reference segments. Analysis was restricted to V-J combinations with a frequency above 0.0001, which covered 98% to 99.2% of repertoires. The TCS score was defined as the ratio of F50 (clonal expansion) to E x V (chaos), calculated using BLOSUM62-based TCRdist between CDR3 peptides within each V-J. Welch's t-statistics and random forest reduced some 510 V-J features to 13, which were used in a naive Bayes classifier (R e1071). TCRdb passed the public sequencing reads through fastp at Q25 and MiXCR, retaining productive beta sequences. CDR3 protein sequences are deduplicated, and each keeps its most common genes and DNA. The V and J calls come from TCRdb's annotation, not from the publication. Within this sample are about 360,000 distinct CDR3 sequences, with roughly 12% of them counted one time only. The top ten hold less than 25% of the sample.

Compared with germline, V lacks 8 bases and J lacks 1 base; bases without a gene match: 3. Per the germline V gene, MNHNS is the CDR1 and SASEGT is the CDR2. The CDR3 holds 15 amino acids from the cysteine to the phenylalanine. This entry keeps only the CDR3 DNA: 45 bases, framed from base 1. The entry originates in a study of T cells in Graves' hyperthyroidism and ophthalmopathy (dated by TCRdb to about 2019). As for the study more broadly: Peripheral blood was collected at initial diagnosis, before any treatment. To identify distinguishing TCR V-J signatures, a discovery cohort of about 100 patients was used, comprising some 45 with Graves' ophthalmopathy and some 57 with stable Graves' hyperthyroidism. Once sampling was done, hyperthyroidism patients were given methimazole at a starting dose of 30 mg daily, whereas ophthalmopathy patients were given high-dose intravenous methylprednisolone. In addition, the study compared T-cell repertoires in thyroid tissue and in blood from roughly six Graves' hyperthyroidism patients. Whether ophthalmopathy could be predicted prospectively was tested in an independent validation cohort made up of fewer than 20 hyperthyroidism patients plus 17 patients who later progressed to ophthalmopathy. The roughly 90 discovery patients were divided at random into training and test sets in a 7:3 ratio. TCR Vbeta CDR3 sequencing of roughly 140 peripheral blood samples (approximately 44 ophthalmopathy, 75 to 85 hyperthyroidism and about 17 progressor patients) is reported in the paper.

Overall study outcomes, separate from this receptor: Sample size was not statistically predetermined, and investigators were not blinded to group allocation. Ophthalmopathy was separated from stable hyperthyroidism by a 13 V-J signature model, with 85% to 90% sensitivity and approximately 81% specificity obtained in cross-validation and 80%/75% obtained in testing. In validation, the model predicted progression to ophthalmopathy a median of about 6.8 months before onset, with roughly 70% sensitivity and 72.22% specificity. Most expanded thyroid clonotypes (frequency above 0.001) were also detected in blood, a finding suggesting that blood repertoires may reflect thyroid immune responses.

Hyperthyroidism patients were aged 18 to 65 years and newly diagnosed, with disease duration of less than 2 months. Exclusion was applied to patients with uncontrolled infections, other autoimmune diseases, pregnancy or lactation. Clinical symptoms, serum thyroxine and TRAb, thyroid ultrasound, and orbital computed tomography formed the basis for the diagnoses. For progressor patients, blood was drawn at the first diagnosis of hyperthyroidism, before any ophthalmopathy symptoms had appeared. PBMCs were isolated from about 10 ml of fresh peripheral blood by Ficoll-Paque density gradient centrifugation. Progressor patients were initially diagnosed with Graves' hyperthyroidism and developed ophthalmopathy during follow-up. Total RNA was extracted with Trizol reagent, and quality was checked on an Agilent 2100 Bioanalyzer.

The clonotype originates from a man aged 30-40 years with Graves' hyperthyroidism that later progressed to Graves' ophthalmopathy. The sequence links TRBV6-1 to TRBJ2-2, with 11 junctional bases fitting TRBD2. Sequenced input: blood. The sequence in DNA is TGTGCCAGCTTTGGGACTAGCGGGAACACCGGGGAGCTGTTTTTT. It specifies CASFGTSGNTGELFF.